This T cell receptor beta chain originates from a study of blood T cell repertoires in COVID-19 (dated by TCRdb to 2018 to 2020). For the study in its entirety: Samples covering the acute and convalescent phases of COVID-19 were provided by collaborators in the United States, Italy and Spain. The prospective study material was composed of cDNA or gDNA derived from T cells, B-cell-depleted T cells, or PBMCs. Subjects who had been exposed to COVID-19, were actively infected with it, or had recovered from it provided the deeply sampled blood TCRbeta repertoires that made up the dataset. A freely available public database, intended as a resource for researchers studying the immune response to SARS-CoV-2, is where the repertoires were released. Samples were obtained from the ongoing ImmuneRACE study (first 160 participants) and from approximately 1,200 subjects provided by 6 global collaborators. A de-identified subject ID, COVID-19 status, age in years and sex were almost always included in the sample metadata. Where HLA class I and class II types were available, the types were taken from metadata supplied by the sample provider, not from assay-based typing.

Germline trimming: 5 bases from V, 4 bases from J; junction bases outside gene matches: 9. There are 15 amino acids in the CDR3, from cysteine to phenylalanine inclusive. Only the CDR3 region is kept as DNA, spanning 45 bases read in frame from base 1. CDR1 and CDR2 (MNHEY, SVGEGT) derive from the germline V gene. Beyond this particular receptor, the publication reports: The quantity of clinical and demographic metadata differed by source and by participant and was supplied without curation.

The immunoSEQ Assay, a bias-controlled multiplex PCR, was used to amplify TCRbeta CDR3 regions from genomic DNA. The original methods were these. The number of nucleated cells in each sample was estimated by amplification of reference gene primers within the assay. To quantify the absolute abundance of each unique TCRbeta CDR3 rearrangement, sequence reads were collapsed and filtered. For each sample, productive Simpson clonality was calculated as the square root of Simpson's diversity index over productive rearrangements. In its TCRdb copy, this immuneACCESS table keeps in-frame sequences only and misses some clones. Where compared with another copy, unresolved V genes explain less than half of these, and the others have no known cause. V and J calls and clone size are those listed in that table; D and trimming were worked out from the DNA. The sample table holds roughly 200,000 clones, of which 70% to 90% were seen once. Roughly 12% of the sample lies in the top ten.

To note about this clone: The target of this receptor is not known. Per-base quality was not reported, and no clone a single base away is much larger than it.

Samples from volunteer blood donors who had recovered from COVID-19 were contributed by a second Seattle source. Whole blood was collected in K2EDTA tubes by collaborating institutions according to the institutions' own protocols. For TCRbeta analysis, collaborator samples were shipped as frozen whole blood, as isolated PBMCs, or as DNA extracted from either sample type. This receptor was taken from a woman aged 18-29 years who had recovered from COVID-19. The chain is encoded by TRBV6-2 or TRBV6-3 joined to TRBJ2-5, and TRBD1 aligns with 8 junction nucleotides. The source material was peripheral blood. The sequenced DNA: TGTGCCAGCAGTCCCGTAGGACAGGGTGGAGAGACCCAGTACTTC. Its protein is CASSPVGQGGETQYF.